This paragraph covers one TCR beta chain sequence. Its antigen is unknown. This record belongs to a study of Ad26.COV2.S vaccination and SARS-CoV-2 variants. Study-wide findings and caveats: There was reportedly substantial breadth in spike-specific CD8+ and CD4+ T cell responses after vaccination.

This sample's treatment: about 20 received Ad26.COV2.S at low or high dose, single or two shots; 5 received placebo; per-sample allocation not given. Sampling took place 63 days after the first vaccine or placebo injection. Sequencing was performed with immunoSEQ multiplex PCR; in TCRdb, only in-frame clones are kept and a portion is missing. The table lists 430,000 or so clones, approximately 90% of them singletons. The starting material was peripheral blood, obtained in a trial of Ad26.COV2.S vaccine versus placebo. This TCR was recovered from a person aged 18-60 years who received the Ad26.COV2.S COVID-19 vaccine or a placebo.

For the CDR3, the DNA is TGTGCCAGCTCCGGGACAGGGGGATATAGCGGCTACACCTTC. Translation: CASSGTGGYSGYTF. The chain combines TRBV27 with TRBJ1-2, with TRBD1 matching over 11 bases. Germline-derived CDR1 and CDR2 are MNHEY and SMNVEV (reference sequence). V was clipped by 8 bases and J by 8 bases; unmatched bases: 10. The CDR3 extends over 14 amino acids.